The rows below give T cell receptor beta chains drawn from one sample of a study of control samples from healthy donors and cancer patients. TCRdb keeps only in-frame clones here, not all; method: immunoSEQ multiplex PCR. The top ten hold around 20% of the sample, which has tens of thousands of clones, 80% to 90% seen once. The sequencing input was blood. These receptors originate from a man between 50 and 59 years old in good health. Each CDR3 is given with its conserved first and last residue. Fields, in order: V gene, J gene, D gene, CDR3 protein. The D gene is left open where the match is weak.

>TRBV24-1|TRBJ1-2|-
CATSDTNYGYTF
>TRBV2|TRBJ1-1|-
CASSEEADTEAFF
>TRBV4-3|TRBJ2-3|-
CASSQAFGSEADTQYF
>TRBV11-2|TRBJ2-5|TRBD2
CASGGLAGGGKKTQYF
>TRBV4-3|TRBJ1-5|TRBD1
CASSQDRDRAYYSNQPQHF
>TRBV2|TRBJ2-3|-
CASSDQGTDTDTQYF
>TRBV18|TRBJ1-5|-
CASSPSGGNQPQHF
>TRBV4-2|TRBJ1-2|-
CASSQAGTGNYGYTF
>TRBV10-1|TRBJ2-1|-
CASSRDQRSSYNEQFF
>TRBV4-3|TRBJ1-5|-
CASSQEGPEGGPQPQHF
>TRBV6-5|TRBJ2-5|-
CASMSGQETQYF
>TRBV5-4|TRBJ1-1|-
CASSFKPNTEAFF
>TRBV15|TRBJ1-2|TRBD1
CATSRDSGGDYGYTF
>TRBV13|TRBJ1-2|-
CASSLLRDGYTF
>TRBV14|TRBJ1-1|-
CASSLWTTWPEAFF
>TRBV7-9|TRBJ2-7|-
CASSLEGDEQYF
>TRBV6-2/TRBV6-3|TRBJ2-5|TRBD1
CASSRTGGTETQYF
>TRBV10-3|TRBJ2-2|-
CAISEEKEIGELFF
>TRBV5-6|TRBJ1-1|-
CASSAGQFLNTEAFF
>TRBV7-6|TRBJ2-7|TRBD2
CASSLLAGPPYEQYF
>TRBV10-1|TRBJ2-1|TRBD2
CASITGGGRRSYNEQFF
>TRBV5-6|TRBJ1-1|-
CASSLVGGSTEAFF
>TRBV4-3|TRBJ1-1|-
CASSPGSLNTEAFF
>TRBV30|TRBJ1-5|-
CAWSAGVGNQPQHF
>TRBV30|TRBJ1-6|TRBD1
CAWSEGQGSSPLHF
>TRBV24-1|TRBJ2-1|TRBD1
CATSDWTGYNEQFF
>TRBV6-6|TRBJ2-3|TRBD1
CASSQRQGRRDWQAGADTQYF
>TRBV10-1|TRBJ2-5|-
CASSRTLQETQYF
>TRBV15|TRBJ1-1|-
CATSRERPEAFF
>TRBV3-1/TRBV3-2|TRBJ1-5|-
CASSQEGVQPQHF
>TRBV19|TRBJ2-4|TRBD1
CASSRGTESSGQRSVQYF
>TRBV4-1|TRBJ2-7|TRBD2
CASSQVVIAGAYEQYF
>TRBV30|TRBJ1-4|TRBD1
CAWRFTAGGRVNEKLFF
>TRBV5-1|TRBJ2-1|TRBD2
CASSPDSGSLTYNEQFF